Described below is a single T cell receptor (beta chain) sequence and its context. What it binds is not known. The data are from a study of cytomegalovirus exposure and HLA in healthy donors. This CDR3 has 14 residues. J lost 2 bases, V lost 3 bases, and 2 bases had no gene match. Germline CDR1 reads MRHNA; CDR2 reads SNTAGT. Study findings and constraints: More clonal expansion characterized HLA-associated TCR beta chains than equally common others in a later analysis.

Both 60 Vbeta primers and 13 Jbeta primers went into the PCR. Repertoires were generated with immunoSEQ multiplex PCR, while TCRdb's copy carries only in-frame clones and drops some. Here the sample spans some 150,000 clones, around 76% being singletons. This chain links TRBV6-4 with TRBJ2-7; 9 bases align to TRBD2. The sequenced sample consisted of PBMCs. The source is a male donor in good health and CMV-seronegative. CDR3 amino acids: CASSELAGPYEQYF. DNA for the CDR3: TGTGCCAGCAGTGAACTAGCGGGCCCCTACGAGCAGTACTTC.